These 3 T cell receptor beta chains originate from one sample sequenced in a study of cytomegalovirus exposure and HLA in healthy donors (dated by TCRdb to 2015 to 2018). Libraries were made using the immunoSEQ multiplex PCR assay. The multiplex PCR relied on a mix of 60 forward primers for TCR Vbeta segments and 13 reverse primers for TCR Jbeta segments. TCRdb took over this immuneACCESS table, retaining in-frame rearrangements with V and J assigned. Such tables are incomplete; in checked studies, under half of the missing clones stem from an unresolved V gene, and the remainder is unexplained. Across this sample there are under 150,000 clones, with over 70% seen only once. The biggest ten clones account for approximately 0.9% of the sample. Sequencing input: PBMCs. These receptor sequences come from a man younger than 35 in good health and CMV-seronegative.

About this clone itself: This CDR3 is also generated by other DNA sequences in the sample. The chain uses TRBV6-5 and TRBJ1-2; D call uncertain. The CDR3 extends over 14 amino acids. Between the trimmed V and J ends, which lost 0 bases and 2 bases, there was a span of 7 bases. In germline, CDR1 is MNHEY, CDR2 SVGAGI. The CDR3: CASSYSTGNYGYTF. The CDR3 DNA reads as TGTGCCAGCAGTTACTCGACCGGGAACTATGGCTACACCTTC.

The chain couples TRBV10-3 to TRBJ2-7; D is perhaps TRBD2 (5 bases). The CDR3 runs 15 residues. Trimming removed 2 bases from V and 0 bases from J, with 11 bases in between. From germline, CDR1 is ENHRY and CDR2 SYGVKD. The CDR3 sequence: CAISESGIFSYEQYF. The CDR3 bases are TGTGCCATCAGTGAGAGCGGAATATTCTCCTACGAGCAGTACTTC.

The gene calls are TRBV9 and TRBJ2-1; D unresolved. V shed 0 bases and J shed 9 bases, with 10 bases lying between them. Germline assignment: CDR1 SGDLS and CDR2 YYNGEE. The CDR3 length is 13 residues. CDR3 coding DNA: TGTGCCAGCAGCGTAGAAATAGCATCTGAGCAGTTCTTC. Its translation: CASSVEIASEQFF.